Listed below are T cell receptor beta chains from one sample, sequenced in a study of T cell repertoires in cytomegalovirus infection. Their cognate antigens are unknown. TCRdb redid the calling of the reads with MiXCR, one entry per CDR3 protein. This sample carries about 920,000 distinct CDR3 sequences, less than 35% of them seen once, and the ten largest clones take more than 12%. The material was cultured CD8+ T cells from PBMCs, obtained from culture after CMV antigen stimulation. The origin of the receptors is a human donor in good health (CMV status not recorded). Some clones in this sample may be carry-over from other donors' samples. The CDR3 runs from the conserved cysteine through the conserved F or W. D genes are given only for firm matches. Rows may omit the clone size; those that give it use once, few, many or a size class.

d_gene	abundance	v_gene	j_gene	CDR3aa	CDR3nt
NA	many	TRBV7-6	TRBJ2-2	CASSLPSTNTGELFF	TGTGCCAGCAGCTTACCCAGTACGAACACCGGGGAGCTGTTTTTT
NA	few	TRBV7-9	TRBJ2-1	CASSPRLDPYNEQFF	TGTGCCAGCAGCCCTAGATTGGACCCATACAATGAGCAGTTCTTC
NA	NA	TRBV6-2/TRBV6-3	TRBJ1-2	CASSYMAVYGYTF	TGTGCCAGCAGTTACATGGCAGTCTATGGCTACACCTTC
NA	many	TRBV7-9	TRBJ2-7	CASSLWDLNEQYF	TGTGCCAGCAGCTTATGGGACCTAAACGAGCAGTACTTC
NA	many	TRBV7-9	TRBJ2-4	CASSEPLAKLAKNIQYF	TGTGCCAGCTCGGAGCCCCTTGCCAAACTAGCCAAAAACATTCAGTACTTC
NA	few	TRBV12-3/TRBV12-4	TRBJ1-3	CASINRVVTGNTIYF	TGTGCCAGCATAAACAGGGTTGTTACTGGAAACACCATATATTTT
TRBD1	few	TRBV13	TRBJ2-7	CASSTWDRPEGEQYF	TGTGCCAGCAGCACCTGGGACAGGCCTGAGGGCGAGCAGTACTTC
TRBD2	NA	TRBV27	TRBJ2-4	CASSLYPGGLAKNIQYF	TGTGCCAGCAGTTTATACCCGGGGGGGCTAGCCAAAAACATTCAGTACTTC
TRBD2	few	TRBV6-5	TRBJ2-5	CASSYQTSGGETQYF	TGTGCCAGCAGTTACCAGACTAGCGGGGGGGAGACCCAGTACTTC
NA	many	TRBV7-2	TRBJ1-5	CASSLVPSNQPQHF	TGTGCCAGCAGCTTAGTTCCCAGCAATCAGCCCCAGCATTTT
NA	few	TRBV5-1	TRBJ1-1	CASSIAMNTEAFF	TGCGCCAGCAGTATAGCCATGAACACTGAAGCTTTCTTT
NA	NA	TRBV6-5	TRBJ1-2	CASRWGIDGYTF	TGTGCCAGCAGATGGGGGATCGATGGCTACACCTTC
NA	few	TRBV6-8	TRBJ1-2	CASKSGRGYTF	TGTGCCAGCAAATCCGGACGGGGCTACACCTTC
TRBD2	NA	TRBV5-1	TRBJ2-1	CASSLVAGGSNEQFF	TGCGCCAGCAGCTTGGTGGCGGGGGGATCCAATGAGCAGTTCTTC
TRBD2	NA	TRBV20-1	TRBJ2-3	CSARLTSDVTDTQYF	TGCAGTGCTAGGCTCACTAGCGACGTCACAGATACGCAGTATTTT
TRBD2	many	TRBV2	TRBJ2-3	CASRKGLAGERGTDTQYF	TGTGCCAGCAGGAAAGGACTAGCGGGGGAGAGGGGCACAGATACGCAGTATTTT
TRBD1	NA	TRBV19	TRBJ2-2	CASSIIFPLAAGTANTGELFF	TGTGCCAGTAGTATTATCTTTCCGCTGGCCGCCGGGACAGCGAACACCGGGGAGCTGTTTTTT
NA	NA	TRBV9	TRBJ1-5	CASSVGNGINQPQHF	TGTGCCAGCAGCGTAGGGAATGGGATCAATCAGCCCCAGCATTTT
TRBD1	NA	TRBV5-1	TRBJ1-1	CASSPPRDRGDYYAEAFF	TGCGCCAGCAGCCCTCCCAGGGACAGGGGTGATTATTACGCTGAAGCTTTCTTT
TRBD1	few	TRBV15	TRBJ2-1	CATSREPGQGSAQQFF	TGTGCCACCAGCAGAGAACCGGGACAGGGGAGCGCTCAGCAGTTCTTC
NA	NA	TRBV27	TRBJ1-2	CASSLDPRANYGYTF	TGTGCCAGCAGTTTAGACCCGCGAGCTAACTATGGCTACACCTTC
NA	few	TRBV12-5	TRBJ2-1	CASGWDNSYNEQFF	TGTGCTAGTGGTTGGGACAACTCCTACAATGAGCAGTTCTTC
NA	NA	TRBV7-1	TRBJ2-7	CASSPQGGDYEQYF	TGTGCCAGCAGCCCACAGGGTGGGGACTACGAGCAGTACTTC
NA	NA	TRBV12-3/TRBV12-4	TRBJ1-2	CASSLEVNYGYTF	TGTGCCAGCAGTTTAGAAGTTAACTATGGCTACACCTTC
NA	many	TRBV7-2	TRBJ1-3	CASSPWGQVGNTIYF	TGTGCCAGCAGCCCGTGGGGGCAGGTTGGAAACACCATATATTTT
TRBD2	NA	TRBV7-3	TRBJ2-3	CASSSGEAGGPIDTQYF	TGTGCCAGCAGCTCTGGAGAAGCGGGGGGGCCCATAGATACGCAGTATTTT
NA	few	TRBV7-6	TRBJ1-2	CASSITGTYGYTF	TGTGCCAGCAGCATTACCGGGACCTATGGCTACACCTTC
NA	NA	TRBV27	TRBJ1-5	CASSPWQRYSNQPQHF	TGTGCCAGCAGTCCTTGGCAGAGATATAGCAATCAGCCCCAGCATTTT
TRBD1	NA	TRBV5-5	TRBJ2-7	CASSFVPGGFDEQYF	TGTGCCAGCAGCTTCGTTCCAGGGGGCTTCGACGAGCAGTACTTC
TRBD2	NA	TRBV27	TRBJ2-1	CASSSRWRGAEYNEQFF	TGTGCCAGCAGTTCCCGCTGGCGGGGGGCTGAGTACAATGAGCAGTTCTTC
NA	NA	TRBV19	TRBJ1-5	CASSIDQGLKQPQHF	TGTGCCAGTAGTATAGATCAGGGACTAAAACAGCCCCAGCATTTT
NA	NA	TRBV20-1	TRBJ1-4	CSGERGGLSEKLFF	TGCAGTGGAGAGCGGGGGGGCTTGAGTGAAAAACTGTTTTTT
NA	NA	TRBV4-1	TRBJ1-5	CASSQVQGGNQPQHF	TGCGCCAGCAGCCAAGTTCAGGGCGGCAATCAGCCCCAGCATTTT
NA	NA	TRBV7-9	TRBJ1-1	CASSFPDHNTEAFF	TGTGCCAGCAGCTTTCCGGACCATAACACTGAAGCTTTCTTT
TRBD2	few	TRBV18	TRBJ2-1	CASSPGVAGVYNEQFF	TGTGCCAGCTCACCGGGCGTAGCGGGGGTTTACAATGAGCAGTTCTTC
NA	many	TRBV7-9	TRBJ1-1	CASSPGGAPEAFF	TGTGCCAGCAGCCCTGGGGGGGCCCCTGAAGCTTTCTTT
NA	few	TRBV4-1	TRBJ1-6	CASDTGSYNSPLHF	TGCGCCAGCGACACAGGTTCCTATAATTCACCCCTCCACTTT
NA	many	TRBV7-9	TRBJ2-1	CASSSAFTDYRRTKDEQFF	TGTGCCAGCAGCTCCGCCTTTACCGACTACAGGAGGACTAAAGATGAGCAGTTCTTC
TRBD2	many	TRBV7-2	TRBJ2-1	CASSASGGALDEQFF	TGTGCCAGCAGCGCCAGCGGGGGGGCCTTAGATGAGCAGTTCTTC
TRBD2	NA	TRBV7-9	TRBJ2-5	CASHASGEQETQYF	TGTGCCTCGCACGCTAGCGGGGAGCAAGAGACCCAGTACTTC
NA	NA	TRBV28	TRBJ2-2	CASSPRWAAGELFF	TGTGCCAGCAGTCCCCGGTGGGCCGCCGGGGAGCTGTTTTTT
TRBD2	few	TRBV5-1	TRBJ2-7	CASSLAGPSGGAYEQYF	TGCGCCAGCAGCTTGGCCGGGCCTAGCGGGGGGGCCTACGAGCAGTACTTC
NA	NA	TRBV5-6	TRBJ1-2	CASSYRFGGYTF	TGTGCCAGCAGCTACCGGTTTGGTGGCTACACCTTC
NA	few	TRBV7-9	TRBJ2-3	CASSAGTGEQGTQYF	TGTGCCAGCAGCGCTGGGACGGGGGAGCAGGGTACGCAGTATTTT
NA	few	TRBV5-8	TRBJ2-7	CASSFRIPGEQYF	TGTGCCAGCAGCTTCAGGATTCCTGGGGAGCAGTACTTC
TRBD1	many	TRBV19	TRBJ2-1	CASSPTRQGAYNEQFF	TGTGCCAGTAGCCCAACGAGGCAGGGGGCTTACAATGAGCAGTTCTTC
NA	many	TRBV19	TRBJ2-1	CASSRGNSYNEQFF	TGTGCCAGTTCCCGAGGGAATTCCTACAATGAGCAGTTCTTC
TRBD1	few	TRBV11-2	TRBJ1-2	CASSSWTGGYTF	TGTGCCAGCAGCTCCTGGACAGGGGGATACACCTTC
NA	NA	TRBV5-1	TRBJ1-1	CASSEGLSAEAFF	TGCGCCAGCAGCGAGGGACTATCGGCTGAAGCTTTCTTT
TRBD1	NA	TRBV5-3	TRBJ1-1	CASIPTGTGKRAFF	TGTGCCAGCATTCCTACCGGGACAGGGAAAAGAGCTTTCTTT
TRBD2	few	TRBV24-1	TRBJ2-3	CATSDSSSGVTGTQYF	TGTGCCACCAGTGACTCTTCTAGCGGAGTCACAGGTACGCAGTATTTT
TRBD1	NA	TRBV19	TRBJ1-5	CASSIVGTGVLGQPQHF	TGTGCCAGTAGTATAGTTGGGACAGGCGTCCTCGGTCAGCCCCAGCATTTT